This is a list of T cell receptor beta chains from one sample in a study of PD-1 blockade in classical Hodgkin lymphoma. Only in-frame clones appear in the TCRdb table, and some are missing; sequencing was by immunoSEQ multiplex PCR. The repertoire holds some 96,000 clones, approximately 92% seen once, with roughly 3% in the top ten. The starting material was peripheral blood mononuclear cells (PBMCs), obtained at baseline. The source of these receptors is a human donor with classical Hodgkin lymphoma. Each CDR3 is given with its conserved first and last residue. D genes are given only for firm matches. Size values are once, few and many counts, or a class for expanded clones, and some rows have none.

DNA,CDR3,J,D,V,size
TGCAGCGTTGAGGCGGCAGCCGAACTTTCCACCTTC,CSVEAAAELSTF,TRBJ1-2,NA,TRBV29-1,NA
TGTGCCAGCAGCCCGGACAGGGACTATGGCTACACCTTC,CASSPDRDYGYTF,TRBJ1-2,TRBD1,TRBV11-2,NA
TGTGCCAGCCGTCCCGCCGGGCTAGCGGGAAAAACAGGGTCCTACAATGAGCAGTTCTTC,CASRPAGLAGKTGSYNEQFF,TRBJ2-1,TRBD2,TRBV28,NA
TGTGCCAGCAGTTTGCCAGGGGGCGATGAGACCCAGTACTTC,CASSLPGGDETQYF,TRBJ2-5,TRBD1,TRBV28,NA
TGTGCCAGCAGATATCTGGCGGGTCGCGGAGTAACAGCCTACAATGAGCAGTTCTTC,CASRYLAGRGVTAYNEQFF,TRBJ2-1,NA,TRBV28,NA
TGTGCCAGCAGTTCCAGGACTTTACTCCCACTCTACGAGCAGTACTTC,CASSSRTLLPLYEQYF,TRBJ2-7,NA,TRBV28,NA
TGTGCCAGCACATTCGACAGGGCGAATTTGCATGAGCAGTTCTTC,CASTFDRANLHEQFF,TRBJ2-1,TRBD1,TRBV7-9,NA
TGTGCCAGCACCCGGCCGACACGGACTGAAGCTTTCTTT,CASTRPTRTEAFF,TRBJ1-1,NA,TRBV6-5,NA
TGTGCCAGCAGCTTAAGGGGCTACGAGCAGTACTTC,CASSLRGYEQYF,TRBJ2-7,NA,TRBV7-8,NA
TGTGCCAGCAGTTTAAGCCTCGTTGATAGCACAGATACGCAGTATTTT,CASSLSLVDSTDTQYF,TRBJ2-3,NA,TRBV28,once
TGTGCCAGCACAGGAACAACTAATGAAAAACTGTTTTTT,CASTGTTNEKLFF,TRBJ1-4,NA,TRBV18,NA
TGTGCCAGTAGTATAGTGGAGGGTAGCGAGCAGTACTTC,CASSIVEGSEQYF,TRBJ2-7,NA,TRBV19,NA
TGTGCCAGCAGTTACTCGTTGGAAAAACTGTTTTTT,CASSYSLEKLFF,TRBJ1-4,NA,TRBV6-6,once
TGTGCCAGCAGTCAGGACGAGCAGTACTTC,CASSQDEQYF,TRBJ2-7,NA,TRBV2,NA
TGTGCCAGCAGCTCCCCCTCCTCAGGGCGGCAATCTCGATATGGCTACACCTTC,CASSSPSSGRQSRYGYTF,TRBJ1-2,NA,TRBV9,NA
TGCGCCAGCAGCCCGAGCGCCACGGGGACCGGGGAGCTGTTTTTT,CASSPSATGTGELFF,TRBJ2-2,NA,TRBV5-1,NA
TGTGCCAGCAGCCGAAGTTTGGACGCCGGACTCGAGATCTTC,CASSRSLDAGLEIF,TRBJ2-1,NA,TRBV11-2,NA
TGCAGCGTTGAACCTGCAGGCAGCTACGAGCAGTACTTC,CSVEPAGSYEQYF,TRBJ2-7,NA,TRBV29-1,NA
TGTGCCTGGAGTACGGGGGATACGCAGTATTTT,CAWSTGDTQYF,TRBJ2-3,NA,TRBV30,NA
TGTGCCAGCAGAGCACGAAGGTTGAACACTGAAGCTTTCTTT,CASRARRLNTEAFF,TRBJ1-1,NA,TRBV6-5,NA
TGTGCCAGCAGCTTAGCGAGCAGGGGATTAGCTAGCACAGATACGCAGTATTTT,CASSLASRGLASTDTQYF,TRBJ2-3,NA,TRBV7-6,NA
TGCGCCAGCAGTGATTTGTCTAGTGGTAAGGCGGGAGGGCCCGAGACCCAGTACTTC,CASSDLSSGKAGGPETQYF,TRBJ2-5,TRBD2,TRBV10-1,NA
TGTGCCAGCAGCTTGGAGGGGTCCTCATTGGACACTGAAGCTTTCTTT,CASSLEGSSLDTEAFF,TRBJ1-1,NA,TRBV5-5,NA
TGTGCCAGCAGCAGGCGGGAGTACGGTCAGCCCCAGCATTTT,CASSRREYGQPQHF,TRBJ1-5,NA,TRBV21-1,NA
TGTGCCATCAGTGAGTACGTAACTAGTCAAGAGACCCAGTACTTC,CAISEYVTSQETQYF,TRBJ2-5,NA,TRBV10-3,NA
TGCAGCGTCGATCAGGGAGGGCATGGCTACACCTTC,CSVDQGGHGYTF,TRBJ1-2,NA,TRBV29-1,NA
TGTGCCAGCAGTTACGGGACTCTCTACGAGCAGTACTTC,CASSYGTLYEQYF,TRBJ2-7,NA,TRBV6-5,NA
TGTGCCAGCAGTCCAGCCTCAGGAGCGGACACCATATATTTT,CASSPASGADTIYF,TRBJ1-3,NA,TRBV2,once
TGCAGCGTCGAAAGAAGCACAGGGGGCGCCGGGAAGGCTTTCTTT,CSVERSTGGAGKAFF,TRBJ1-1,TRBD1,TRBV29-1,NA
TGTGCCTGGAGTGTACTAGGAGGTCAGCCCCAGCATTTT,CAWSVLGGQPQHF,TRBJ1-5,NA,TRBV30,NA